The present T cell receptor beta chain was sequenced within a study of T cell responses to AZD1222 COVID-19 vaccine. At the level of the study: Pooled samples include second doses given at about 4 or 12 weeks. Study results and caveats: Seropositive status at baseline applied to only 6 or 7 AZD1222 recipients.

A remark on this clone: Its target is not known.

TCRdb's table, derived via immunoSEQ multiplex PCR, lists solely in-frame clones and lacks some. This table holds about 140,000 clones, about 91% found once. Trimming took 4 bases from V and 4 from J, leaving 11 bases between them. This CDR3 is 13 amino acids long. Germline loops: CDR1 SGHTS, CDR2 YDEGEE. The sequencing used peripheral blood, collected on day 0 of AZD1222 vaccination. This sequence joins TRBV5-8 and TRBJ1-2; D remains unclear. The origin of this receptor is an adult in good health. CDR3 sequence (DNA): TGTGCCAGCAGCCCAGCGTCTGCCTATGGCTACACCTTC. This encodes CASSPASAYGYTF.